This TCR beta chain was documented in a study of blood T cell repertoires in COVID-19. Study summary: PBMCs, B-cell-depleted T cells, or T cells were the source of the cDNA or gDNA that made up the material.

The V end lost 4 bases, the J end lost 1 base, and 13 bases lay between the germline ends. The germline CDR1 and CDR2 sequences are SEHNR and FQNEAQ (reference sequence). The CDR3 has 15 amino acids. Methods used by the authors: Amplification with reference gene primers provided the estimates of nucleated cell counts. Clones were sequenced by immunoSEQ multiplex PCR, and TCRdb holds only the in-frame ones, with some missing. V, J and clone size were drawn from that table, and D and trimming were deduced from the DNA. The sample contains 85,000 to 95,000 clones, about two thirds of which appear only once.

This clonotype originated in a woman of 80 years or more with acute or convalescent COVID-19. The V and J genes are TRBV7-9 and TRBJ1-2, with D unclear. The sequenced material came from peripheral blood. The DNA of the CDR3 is TGTGCCAGCAGCTATGGTGGGGAGATTAACTATGGCTACACCTTC. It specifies CASSYGGEINYGYTF. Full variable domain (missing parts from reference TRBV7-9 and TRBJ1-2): DTGVSQNPRHKITKRGQNVTFRCDPISEHNRLYWYRQTLGQGPEFLTYFQNEAQLEKSRLLSDRFSAERPKGSFSTLEIQRTEQGDSAMYLCASSYGGEINYGYTFGSGTRLTVV.